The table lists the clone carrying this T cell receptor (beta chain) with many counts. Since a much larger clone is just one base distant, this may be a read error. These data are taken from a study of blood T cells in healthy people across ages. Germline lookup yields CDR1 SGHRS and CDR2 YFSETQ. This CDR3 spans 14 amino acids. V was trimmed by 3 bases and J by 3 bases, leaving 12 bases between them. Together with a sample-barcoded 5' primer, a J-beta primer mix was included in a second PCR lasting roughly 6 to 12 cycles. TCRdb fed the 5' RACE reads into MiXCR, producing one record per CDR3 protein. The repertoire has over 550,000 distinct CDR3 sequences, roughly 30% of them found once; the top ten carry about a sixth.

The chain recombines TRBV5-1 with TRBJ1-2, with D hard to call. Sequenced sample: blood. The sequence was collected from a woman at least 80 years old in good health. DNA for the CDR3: TGCGCCAGCAGCTGGATCGGGGAGGACTATGGCTACACCTTC. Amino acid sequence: CASSWIGEDYGYTF.